Listed below are T cell receptor beta chains from one sample, sequenced in a study of blood T cell repertoires in COVID-19. Some clones are missing from TCRdb's copy, which holds only in-frame ones; the method was immunoSEQ multiplex PCR. The table has some 150,000 clones, 84% seen once. Sequencing was done on a sample of peripheral blood. The receptors were sampled from a woman in her forties or fifties in a cohort sampled during active or convalescent COVID-19. Both conserved end residues are part of each CDR3. The D gene is left open where the match is weak. Not all rows give a size; the values are once, few, many and, for expanded clones, a class.

TRBV27	few	TRBD1	TRBJ2-7	TGTGCCAGCAGTGTACGGGACAGGTACGAGCAGTACTTC	CASSVRDRYEQYF
TRBV7-2	.	.	TRBJ2-5	TGTGCCAGCAGCTTAGCGGGGCCGAAAGAGACCCAGTACTTC	CASSLAGPKETQYF
TRBV19	.	.	TRBJ2-7	TGTGCCAGTAGTATTGGCAACAGGCCTAGCTACGAGCAGTACTTC	CASSIGNRPSYEQYF
TRBV2	.	TRBD1	TRBJ1-6	TGTGCCAGCAGGGCGGGAGGGACAGGCATAAATTCACCCCTCCACTTT	CASRAGGTGINSPLHF
TRBV6-5	.	.	TRBJ2-2	TGTGCCAGCAGACCGATGGTGGGGGCGCCCGGGGAGCTGTTTTTT	CASRPMVGAPGELFF
TRBV7-5	.	.	TRBJ2-1	TGTGCCAGAACCCTGCCCCCGGGACAGTCCTACAATGAGCAGTTCTTC	CARTLPPGQSYNEQFF
TRBV19	.	.	TRBJ1-6	TGTGCCAGTAGTATATCCGCAGGTGATAATTCACCCCTCCACTTT	CASSISAGDNSPLHF
TRBV24-1	.	TRBD1	TRBJ2-7	TGTGCCACCAGTGATTCAGGGGGCCCCTACGAGCAGTACTTC	CATSDSGGPYEQYF
TRBV4-1	.	.	TRBJ2-7	TGCGCCAGCAGCCAAATCCTACAGGGCCCCGACGAGCAGTACTTC	CASSQILQGPDEQYF
TRBV7-9	.	.	TRBJ2-5	TGTGCCATCAGCAGCGCCCAAGAGACCCAGTACTTC	CAISSAQETQYF
TRBV5-1	once	TRBD1	TRBJ1-2	TGCGCCAGCAGCTTAACAGGGGTTAGCTATGGCTACACCTTC	CASSLTGVSYGYTF
TRBV6-5	once	.	TRBJ1-1	TGTGCCAGCAGCCTGACAGGCTCGGGCACTGAAGCTTTCTTT	CASSLTGSGTEAFF
TRBV19	.	.	TRBJ2-3	TGTGCCAGTAGTATAGATCTCGGCGGGGGCCGAGATACGCAGTATTTT	CASSIDLGGGRDTQYF
TRBV6-5	.	TRBD1	TRBJ1-2	TGTGCCAGCACCAGACAGGGGCTGACGTATGGCTACACCTTC	CASTRQGLTYGYTF
TRBV9	once	TRBD2	TRBJ2-5	TGTGCCAGCAGCACCGGGACTAACCAAGAGACCCAGTACTTC	CASSTGTNQETQYF
TRBV4-3	once	TRBD2	TRBJ2-1	TGCGCCAGCAGCCGGGGGGGAAATATTTACAATGAGCAGTTCTTC	CASSRGGNIYNEQFF
TRBV12-5	.	.	TRBJ1-3	TGTGCTAGTGGTTTGGCACGGGACTCTGGAAACACCATATATTTT	CASGLARDSGNTIYF
TRBV4-3	.	TRBD1	TRBJ2-2	TGCGCCAGCAGCCACGATCACAGGGGACGCACCGGGGAGCTGTTTTTT	CASSHDHRGRTGELFF
TRBV4-2	.	.	TRBJ2-5	TGTGCCAGCAGCCAGCGGCGGGACTCCTTAGCCGAGACCCAGTACTTC	CASSQRRDSLAETQYF
TRBV6-2/TRBV6-3	.	TRBD1	TRBJ1-2	TGTGCCAGCAGTTACAACAGGGACAGATATGGCTACACCTTC	CASSYNRDRYGYTF
TRBV12-3/TRBV12-4	.	.	TRBJ2-1	TGTGCCAGCAGTTATAAGGGGAATGAGCAGTTCTTC	CASSYKGNEQFF
TRBV7-2	.	.	TRBJ2-1	TGTGCCAGCAGCTTTGCAGGGATCGGTGAGCAGTTCTTC	CASSFAGIGEQFF
TRBV11-2	.	.	TRBJ1-1	TGTGCCAGCAGCTTAGAGCCAGGGATGGTGTCTGAAGCTTTCTTT	CASSLEPGMVSEAFF
TRBV5-5	.	.	TRBJ1-1	TGTGCCAGCAGCTTGGACGGTCCGAACACTGAAGCTTTCTTT	CASSLDGPNTEAFF
TRBV7-9	.	TRBD1	TRBJ2-5	TGTGCCAGCAGCAGTACAGGGGGCCAAGAGACCCAGTACTTC	CASSSTGGQETQYF
TRBV4-3	.	.	TRBJ1-1	TGCGCCAGCAGCCAGGGACTGTTGAACACTGAAGCTTTCTTT	CASSQGLLNTEAFF
TRBV3-1/TRBV3-2	.	.	TRBJ1-1	TGTGCCAGCAGCCAACAAGGACAGATGAACACTGAAGCTTTCTTT	CASSQQGQMNTEAFF
TRBV6-6	.	.	TRBJ1-2	TGTGCCAGCAGTATCAGGGGAGTTGGGGGCTACACCTTC	CASSIRGVGGYTF
TRBV25-1	.	TRBD1	TRBJ1-1	TGTGCCAGCAGCCCCTCCGGGACAGGCATGAACACTGAAGCTTTCTTT	CASSPSGTGMNTEAFF